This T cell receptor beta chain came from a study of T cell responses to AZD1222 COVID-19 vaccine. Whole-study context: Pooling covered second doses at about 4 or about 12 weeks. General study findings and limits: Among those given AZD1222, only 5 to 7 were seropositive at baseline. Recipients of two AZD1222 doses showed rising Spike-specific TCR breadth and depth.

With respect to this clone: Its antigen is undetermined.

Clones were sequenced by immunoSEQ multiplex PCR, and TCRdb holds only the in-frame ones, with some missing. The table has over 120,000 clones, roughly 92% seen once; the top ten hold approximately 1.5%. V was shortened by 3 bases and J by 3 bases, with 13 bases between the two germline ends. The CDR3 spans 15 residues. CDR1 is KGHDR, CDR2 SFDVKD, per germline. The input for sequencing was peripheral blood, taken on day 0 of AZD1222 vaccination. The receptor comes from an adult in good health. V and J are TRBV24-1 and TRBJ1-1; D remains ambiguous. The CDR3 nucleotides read TGTGCCACCAGTGATCAATCTAAAGGGTACACTGAAGCTTTCTTT. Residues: CATSDQSKGYTEAFF.